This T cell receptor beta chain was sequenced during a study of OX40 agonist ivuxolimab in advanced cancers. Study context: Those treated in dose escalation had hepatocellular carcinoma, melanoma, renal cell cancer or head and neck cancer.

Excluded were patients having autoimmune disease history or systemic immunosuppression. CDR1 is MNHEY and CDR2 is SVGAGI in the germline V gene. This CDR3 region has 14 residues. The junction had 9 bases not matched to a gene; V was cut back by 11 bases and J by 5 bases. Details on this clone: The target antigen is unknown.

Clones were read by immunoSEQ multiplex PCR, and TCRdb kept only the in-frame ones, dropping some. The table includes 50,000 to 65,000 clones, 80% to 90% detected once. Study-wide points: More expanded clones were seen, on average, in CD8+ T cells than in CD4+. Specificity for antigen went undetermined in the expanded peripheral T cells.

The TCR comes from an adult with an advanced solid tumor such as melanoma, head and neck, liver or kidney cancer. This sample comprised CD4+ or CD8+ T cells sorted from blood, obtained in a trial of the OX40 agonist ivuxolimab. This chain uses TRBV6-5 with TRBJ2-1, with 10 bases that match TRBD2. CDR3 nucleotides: TGTGCCGCTGCTAGCGGGAGATGGAACAATGAGCAGTTCTTC. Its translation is CAAASGRWNNEQFF.